This T cell receptor (beta chain) was profiled in a study of shared clonotypes between healthy human individuals. The CDR3 spans 14 residues. The germline V gene has CDR1 SQVTM and CDR2 ANQGSEA. J lost 7 bases, V lost 5 bases, and 9 bases had no gene match. Deep-level assay runs were performed. Profiled with immunoSEQ multiplex PCR; TCRdb holds only in-frame clones, not every one. The sample has about 460,000 clones; 75% to 80% are singletons. The J gene is TRBJ2-7, the V gene TRBV29-1, with 12 positions matching TRBD1. Specimen: PBMCs. The clonotype was recovered from a middle-aged woman in good health. Some clones in this sample may be carry-over from other donors' samples. CDR3 sequence (DNA): TGCAGCGTTTCCGGGACAGGGGGCTCGGTGGAGCAGTACTTC. Translating it yields CSVSGTGGSVEQYF.